This TCR beta chain came from a study of read filtering for tumor transcriptome and immune sequencing. Overall study findings and caveats: Around 85% of IR-seq clonotypes had one read, totaling about 3.3% of reads; RNA-seq: approximately 73% and 42%. The sorted CD138-negative fraction was a mixed bone marrow immune population, not purified T cells.

This clonotype was detected a few times. Antigen unknown. The CDR3 has 19 residues. Germline V gene data show CDR1 as SGHRS and CDR2 as YFSETQ. V was clipped by 4 bases and J by 5 bases; unmatched bases: 17. This library used approximately 0.4 ug RNA and molecular barcoded adaptors spanning alpha/delta and beta/gamma chains. In TCRdb, the reads were re-called with MiXCR into one record per CDR3 protein. The sample lists more than 100,000 distinct CDR3 sequences; roughly 13% were seen once. The chain is built from TRBV5-1 and TRBJ2-3; 12 nucleotides line up with TRBD2. Material for sequencing was a population of CD138-negative cells sorted from bone marrow. The clonotype originates from a donor aged 40 or over with multiple myeloma. The CDR3 coding sequence is TGCGCCAGCAGCCGCTCTCTAGCGGGAGGGCCTTTGCCGCGAGATACGCAGTATTTT. Its protein product is CASSRSLAGGPLPRDTQYF.